The clone carrying this TCR beta chain was picked up a small number of times. These data come from a study of blood T cell repertoires in COVID-19. Across the study: The study drew acute and convalescent COVID-19 samples from the United States, Italy and Spain. T cells, B-cell-depleted T cells, or PBMCs supplied cDNA or gDNA.

As originally analysed: The authors estimated nucleated cell counts from reference gene primer amplification. This table comes from immunoSEQ multiplex PCR, and its TCRdb copy is limited to in-frame clones, with some not included. The V and J calls and clone size are taken from that table; D and trimming were inferred from the DNA. This table holds approximately 150,000 clones, more than 75% found once. The CDR3 loop spans 15 amino acids. V was shortened by 7 bases and J by 8 bases, with 23 bases between the two germline ends. Germline V gene data show CDR1 as MNHEY and CDR2 as SVGAGI. The chain combines TRBV6-5 with TRBJ1-1; no clear D. The origin of this receptor is a human donor with acute or convalescent COVID-19. The donor label of this sample is uncertain. The sequenced sample consisted of peripheral blood. This CDR3 reads CASIRLILHNREAFF. CDR3 DNA: TGTGCCAGCATCAGACTAATCCTACATAACCGAGAAGCTTTCTTT.